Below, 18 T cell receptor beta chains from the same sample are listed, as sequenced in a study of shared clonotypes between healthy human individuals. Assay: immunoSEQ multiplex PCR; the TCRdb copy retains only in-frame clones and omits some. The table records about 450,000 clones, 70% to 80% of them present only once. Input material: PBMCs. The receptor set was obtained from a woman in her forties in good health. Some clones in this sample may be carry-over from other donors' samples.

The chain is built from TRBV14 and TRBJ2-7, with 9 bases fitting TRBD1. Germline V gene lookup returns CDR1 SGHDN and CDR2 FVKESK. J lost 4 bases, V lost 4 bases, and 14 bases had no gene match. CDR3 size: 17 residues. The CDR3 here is CASSPGTGSPLVYEQYF. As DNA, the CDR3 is TGTGCCAGCAGCCCCGGGACAGGGAGTCCCCTTGTTTACGAGCAGTACTTC.

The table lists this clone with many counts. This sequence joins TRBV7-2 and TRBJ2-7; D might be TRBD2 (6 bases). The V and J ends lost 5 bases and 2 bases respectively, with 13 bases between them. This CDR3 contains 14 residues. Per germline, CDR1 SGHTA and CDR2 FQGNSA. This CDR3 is CASSPTGGPYEQYF. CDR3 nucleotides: TGTGCCAGCAGCCCTACCGGGGGACCCTACGAGCAGTACTTC. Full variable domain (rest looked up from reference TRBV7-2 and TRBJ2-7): GAGVSQSPSNKVTEKGKDVELRCDPISGHTALYWYRQSLGQGLEFLIYFQGNSAPDKSGLPSDRFSAERTGGSVSTLTIQRTQQEDSAVYLCASSPTGGPYEQYFGPGTRLTVT.

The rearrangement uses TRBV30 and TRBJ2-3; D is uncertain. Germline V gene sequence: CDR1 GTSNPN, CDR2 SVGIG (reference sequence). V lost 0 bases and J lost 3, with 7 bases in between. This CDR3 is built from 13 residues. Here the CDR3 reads CAWSVGITDTQYF. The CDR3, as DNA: TGTGCCTGGAGTGTCGGCATAACAGATACGCAGTATTTT.

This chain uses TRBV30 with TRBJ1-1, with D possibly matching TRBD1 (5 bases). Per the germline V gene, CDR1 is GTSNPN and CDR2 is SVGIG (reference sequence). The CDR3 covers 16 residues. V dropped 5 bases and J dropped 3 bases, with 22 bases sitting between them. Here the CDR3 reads CAWENDQGEAYTEAFF. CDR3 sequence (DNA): TGTGCCTGGGAAAACGACCAGGGTGAGGCTTACACTGAAGCTTTCTTT.

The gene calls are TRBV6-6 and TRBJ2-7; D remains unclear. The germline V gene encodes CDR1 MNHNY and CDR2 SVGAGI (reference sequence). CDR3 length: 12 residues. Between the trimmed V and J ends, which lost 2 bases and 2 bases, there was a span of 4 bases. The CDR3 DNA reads TGTGCCAGCAGTTACGGCACCTACGAGCAGTACTTC. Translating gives CASSYGTYEQYF.

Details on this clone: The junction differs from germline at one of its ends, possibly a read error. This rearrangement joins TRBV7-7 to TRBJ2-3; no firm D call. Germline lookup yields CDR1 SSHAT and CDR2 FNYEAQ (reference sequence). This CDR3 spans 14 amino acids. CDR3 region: CASSPAPIPDTQYF. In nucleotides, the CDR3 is TGTGCTAGCAGCCCCGCTCCGATCCCAGATACGCAGTATTTT.

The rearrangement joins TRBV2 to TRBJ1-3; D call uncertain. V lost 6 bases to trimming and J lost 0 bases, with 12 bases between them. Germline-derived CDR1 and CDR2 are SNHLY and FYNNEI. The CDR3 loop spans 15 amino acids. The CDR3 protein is CASRETPYSGNTIYF. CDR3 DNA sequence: TGTGCCAGCAGGGAGACACCTTACTCTGGAAACACCATATATTTT.

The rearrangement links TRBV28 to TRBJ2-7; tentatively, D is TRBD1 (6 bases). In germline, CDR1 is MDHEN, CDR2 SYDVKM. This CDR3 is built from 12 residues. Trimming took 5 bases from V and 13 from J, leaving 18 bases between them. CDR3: CASSEPPGQQYF. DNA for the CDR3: TGTGCCAGCAGTGAACCCCCGGGACAACAATACTTC.

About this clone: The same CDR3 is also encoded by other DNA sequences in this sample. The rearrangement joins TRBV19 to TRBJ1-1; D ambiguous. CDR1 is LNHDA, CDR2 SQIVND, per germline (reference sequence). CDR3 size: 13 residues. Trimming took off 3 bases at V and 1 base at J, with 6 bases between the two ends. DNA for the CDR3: TGTGCCAGTAGTATCGCCAAGAACACTGAAGCTTTCTTT. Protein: CASSIAKNTEAFF.

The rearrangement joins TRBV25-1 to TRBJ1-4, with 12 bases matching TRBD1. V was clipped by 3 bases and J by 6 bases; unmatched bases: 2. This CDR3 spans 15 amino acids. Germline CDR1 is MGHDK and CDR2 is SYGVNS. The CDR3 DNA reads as TGTGCCAGCAGTGAGGGACAGGGGGCTCATGAAAAACTGTTTTTT. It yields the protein CASSEGQGAHEKLFF.

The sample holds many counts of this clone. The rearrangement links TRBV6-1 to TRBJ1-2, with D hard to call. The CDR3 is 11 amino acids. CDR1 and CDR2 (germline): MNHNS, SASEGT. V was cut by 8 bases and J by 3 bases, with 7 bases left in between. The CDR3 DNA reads TGTGCCAGCCGCCTCGACTATGGCTACACCTTC. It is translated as CASRLDYGYTF.

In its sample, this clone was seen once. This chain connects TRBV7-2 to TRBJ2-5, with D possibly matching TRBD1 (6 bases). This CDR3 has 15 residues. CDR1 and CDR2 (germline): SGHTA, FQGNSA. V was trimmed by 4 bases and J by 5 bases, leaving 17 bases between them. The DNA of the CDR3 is TGTGCCAGCAGCTCCCCTTGGGGGCGGGTTGAGACCCAGTACTTC. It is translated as CASSSPWGRVETQYF.

The CDR3 protein is CASSLIGSLEAFF. The CDR3 DNA follows: TGTGCCAGCAGCTTAATAGGCTCTTTGGAAGCTTTCTTT. The chain couples TRBV7-9 to TRBJ1-1; D gene unclear. Trimming stripped 2 bases from V and 8 bases from J, with 12 bases between. This CDR3 is built from 13 residues. The germline V gene has CDR1 SEHNR and CDR2 FQNEAQ (reference sequence). The full variable domain, in which reference TRBV7-9 and TRBJ1-1 provide the parts outside the CDR3, is DTGVSQNPRHKITKRGQNVTFRCDPISEHNRLYWYRQTLGQGPEFLTYFQNEAQLEKSRLLSDRFSAERPKGSFSTLEIQRTEQGDSAMYLCASSLIGSLEAFFGQGTRLTVV.

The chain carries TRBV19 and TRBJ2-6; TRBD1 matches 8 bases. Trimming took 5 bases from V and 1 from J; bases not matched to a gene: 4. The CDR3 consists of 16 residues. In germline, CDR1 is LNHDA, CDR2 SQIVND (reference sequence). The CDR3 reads CASSSTGASGANVLTF. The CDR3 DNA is TGTGCCAGTAGTTCGACAGGGGCATCTGGGGCCAACGTCCTGACTTTC.

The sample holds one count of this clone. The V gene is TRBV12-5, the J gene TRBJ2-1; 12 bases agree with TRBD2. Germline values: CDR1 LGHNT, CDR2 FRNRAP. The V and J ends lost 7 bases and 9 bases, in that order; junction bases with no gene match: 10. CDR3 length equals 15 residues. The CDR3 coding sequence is TGTGCTAGTGCCCCACTAGCGGGAGGAAGGGTTGAGCAGTTCTTC. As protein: CASAPLAGGRVEQFF.

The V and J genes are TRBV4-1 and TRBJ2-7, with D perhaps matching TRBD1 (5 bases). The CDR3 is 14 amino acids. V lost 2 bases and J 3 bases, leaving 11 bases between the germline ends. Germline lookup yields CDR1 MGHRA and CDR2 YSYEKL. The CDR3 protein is CASSQQGQSYEQYF. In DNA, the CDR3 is TGCGCCAGCAGCCAACAAGGACAAAGCTACGAGCAGTACTTC.

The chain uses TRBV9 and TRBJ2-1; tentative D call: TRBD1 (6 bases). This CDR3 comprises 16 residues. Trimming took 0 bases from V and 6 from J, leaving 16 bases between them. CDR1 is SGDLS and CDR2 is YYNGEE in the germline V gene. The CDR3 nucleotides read TGTGCCAGCAGCGTAGCTACAGGGAGTCTGAGCAATGAGCAGTTCTTC. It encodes CASSVATGSLSNEQFF.

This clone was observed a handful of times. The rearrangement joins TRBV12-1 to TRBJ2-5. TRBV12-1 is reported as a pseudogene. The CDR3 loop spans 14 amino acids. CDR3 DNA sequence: TGTGCCAGCAGCGTCCGGGACCACCAAGAGACCCAGTACTTC. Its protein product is CASSVRDHQETQYF.